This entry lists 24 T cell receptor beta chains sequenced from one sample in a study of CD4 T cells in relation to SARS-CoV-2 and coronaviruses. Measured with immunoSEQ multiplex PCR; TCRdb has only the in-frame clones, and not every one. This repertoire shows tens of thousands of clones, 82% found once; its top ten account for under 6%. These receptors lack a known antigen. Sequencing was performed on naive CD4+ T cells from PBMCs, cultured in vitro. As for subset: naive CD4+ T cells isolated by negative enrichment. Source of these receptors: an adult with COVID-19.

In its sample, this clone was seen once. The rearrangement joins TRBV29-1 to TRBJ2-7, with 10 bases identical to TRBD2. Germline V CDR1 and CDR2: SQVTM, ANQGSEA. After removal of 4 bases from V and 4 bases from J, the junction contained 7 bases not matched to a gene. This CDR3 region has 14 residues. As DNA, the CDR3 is TGCAGCGTTGCAGTAAGGACTAGCGGTTACGAGCAGTACTTC. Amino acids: CSVAVRTSGYEQYF.

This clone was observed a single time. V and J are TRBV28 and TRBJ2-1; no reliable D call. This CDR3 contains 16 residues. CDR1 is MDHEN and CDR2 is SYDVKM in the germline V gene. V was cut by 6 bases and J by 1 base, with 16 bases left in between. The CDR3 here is CASSVGGSPSYNEQFF. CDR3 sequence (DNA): TGTGCCAGCAGCGTGGGCGGCAGTCCTTCCTACAATGAGCAGTTCTTC.

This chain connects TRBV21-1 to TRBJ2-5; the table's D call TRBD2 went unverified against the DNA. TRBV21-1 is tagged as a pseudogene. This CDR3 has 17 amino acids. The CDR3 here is CASSSIAVVFNQETQYF. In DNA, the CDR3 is TGTGCCAGCAGCTCAATAGCGGTGGTTTTTAACCAAGAGACCCAGTACTTC.

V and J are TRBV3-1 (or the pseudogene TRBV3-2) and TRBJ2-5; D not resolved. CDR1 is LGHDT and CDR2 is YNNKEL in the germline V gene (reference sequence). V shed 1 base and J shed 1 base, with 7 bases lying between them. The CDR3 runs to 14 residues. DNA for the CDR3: TGTGCCAGCAGCCAAGGAGTTCTCCAAGAGACCCAGTACTTC. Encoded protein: CASSQGVLQETQYF.

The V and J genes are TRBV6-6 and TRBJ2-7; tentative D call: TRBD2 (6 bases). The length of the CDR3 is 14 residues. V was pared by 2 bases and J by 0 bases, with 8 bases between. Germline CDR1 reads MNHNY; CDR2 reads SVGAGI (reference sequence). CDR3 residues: CASSYGRSSYEQYF. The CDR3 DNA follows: TGTGCCAGCAGTTACGGGAGGAGCTCCTACGAGCAGTACTTC.

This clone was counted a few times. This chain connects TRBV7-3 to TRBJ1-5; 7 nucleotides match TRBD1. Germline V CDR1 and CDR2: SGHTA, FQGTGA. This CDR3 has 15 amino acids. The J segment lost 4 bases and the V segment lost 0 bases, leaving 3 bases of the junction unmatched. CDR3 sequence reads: CASSLTGTENQPQHF. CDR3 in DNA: TGTGCCAGCAGCTTAACGGGGACAGAGAATCAGCCCCAGCATTTT. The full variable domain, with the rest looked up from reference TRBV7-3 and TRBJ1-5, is GAGVSQTPSNKVTEKGKYVELRCDPISGHTALYWYRQSLGQGPEFLIYFQGTGAADDSGLPNDRFFAVRPEGSVSTLKIQRTERGDSAVYLCASSLTGTENQPQHFGDGTRLSIL.

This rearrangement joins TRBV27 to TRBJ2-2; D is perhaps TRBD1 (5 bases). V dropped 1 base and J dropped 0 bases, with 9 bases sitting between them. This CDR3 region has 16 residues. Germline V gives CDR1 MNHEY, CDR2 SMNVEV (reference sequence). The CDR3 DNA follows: TGTGCCAGCAGTTTATGGTCAGGGTCGAACACCGGGGAGCTGTTTTTT. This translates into CASSLWSGSNTGELFF.

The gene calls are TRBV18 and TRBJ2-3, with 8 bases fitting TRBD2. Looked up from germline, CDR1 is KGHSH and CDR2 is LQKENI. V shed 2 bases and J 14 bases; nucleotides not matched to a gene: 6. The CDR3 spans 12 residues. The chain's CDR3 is CASSPEREFLYF. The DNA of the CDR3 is TGTGCCAGCTCACCAGAGCGGGAGTTCTTGTATTTT.

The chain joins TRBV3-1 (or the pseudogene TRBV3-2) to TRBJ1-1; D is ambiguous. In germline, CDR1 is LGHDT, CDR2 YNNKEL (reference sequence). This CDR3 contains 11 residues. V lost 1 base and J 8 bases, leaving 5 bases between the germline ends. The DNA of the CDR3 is TGTGCCAGCAGCCAAGGGGGAGAAGCTTTCTTT. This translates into CASSQGGEAFF.

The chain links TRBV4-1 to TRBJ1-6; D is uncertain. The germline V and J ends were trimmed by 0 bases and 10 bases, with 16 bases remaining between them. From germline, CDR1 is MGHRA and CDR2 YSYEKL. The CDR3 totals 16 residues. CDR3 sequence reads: CASSQDVLGLVSPLHF. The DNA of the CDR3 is TGCGCCAGCAGCCAAGATGTTTTGGGCCTTGTCTCACCCCTCCACTTT.

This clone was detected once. The CDR3 DNA follows: TGTGCCAGCAGTTTATCCAGGGGCGGGGGCATTCAGTACTTC. Amino acid sequence: CASSLSRGGGIQYF. The rearrangement links TRBV6-2 or TRBV6-3 to TRBJ2-4, with D maybe TRBD2 (7 bases). Germline V gene sequence: CDR1 MNHEY, CDR2 SVGEGT. V gave up 4 bases and J gave up 9 bases, with 16 bases separating them. The CDR3 covers 14 residues.

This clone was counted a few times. The CDR3 DNA follows: TGTGCCAGTAGCGTACAGGGGATCACTGAAGCTTTCTTT. It translates to CASSVQGITEAFF. The gene calls are TRBV19 and TRBJ1-1; TRBD1 agrees at 7 bases. V shed 6 bases, J shed 4 bases, and the junction held 5 bases outside the gene matches. Germline V lookup: CDR1 LNHDA, CDR2 SQIVND (reference sequence). The CDR3 totals 13 residues.

The CDR3 bases are TGTGCCAGCAGCCCAGACAGGGGCCACTCTGGAAACACCATATATTTT. Amino acids: CASSPDRGHSGNTIYF. The gene calls are TRBV11-1 and TRBJ1-3, with 8 bases fitting TRBD1. The CDR3 consists of 16 residues. V lost 5 bases, J lost 0 bases, and 6 bases stayed unmatched. CDR1 and CDR2 (germline): SGHAT, FQDESV (reference sequence). The whole variable domain, filled in from reference TRBV11-1 and TRBJ1-3, reads EAEVAQSPRYKITEKSQAVAFWCDPISGHATLYWYRQILGQGPELLVQFQDESVVDDSQLPKDRFSAERLKGVDSTLKIQPAELGDSAMYLCASSPDRGHSGNTIYFGEGSWLTVV.

The CDR3 DNA reads TGTGCCAGCAGCCCGATTCAGTGGGAAGAGTACAATGAGCAGTTCTTC. Amino acids: CASSPIQWEEYNEQFF. V gene TRBV7-3 combines with J gene TRBJ2-1, with unresolved D. With 5 bases removed from V and 4 bases from J, the gap between germline ends came to 18 bases. The CDR3 has 16 residues. CDR1 and CDR2 from the germline V gene are SGHTA and FQGTGA.

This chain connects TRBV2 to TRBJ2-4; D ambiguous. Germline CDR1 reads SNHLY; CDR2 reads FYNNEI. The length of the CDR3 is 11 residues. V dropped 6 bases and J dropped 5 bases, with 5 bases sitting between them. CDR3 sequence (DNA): TGTGCCAGCAGCCCCCAAAACATTCAGTACTTC. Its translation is CASSPQNIQYF.

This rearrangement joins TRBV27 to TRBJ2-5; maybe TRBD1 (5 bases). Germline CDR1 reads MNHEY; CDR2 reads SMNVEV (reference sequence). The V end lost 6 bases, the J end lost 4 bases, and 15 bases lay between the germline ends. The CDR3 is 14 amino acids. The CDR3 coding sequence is TGTGCCAGCAGCCCTAGAAGGGGCAGAGAGACCCAGTACTTC. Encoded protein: CASSPRRGRETQYF.

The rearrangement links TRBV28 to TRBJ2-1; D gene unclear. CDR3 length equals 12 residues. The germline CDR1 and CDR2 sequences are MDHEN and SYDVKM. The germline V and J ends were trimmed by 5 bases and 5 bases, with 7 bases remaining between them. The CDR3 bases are TGTGCCAGCAGTCGACGGGACAATGAGCAGTTCTTC. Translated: CASSRRDNEQFF.

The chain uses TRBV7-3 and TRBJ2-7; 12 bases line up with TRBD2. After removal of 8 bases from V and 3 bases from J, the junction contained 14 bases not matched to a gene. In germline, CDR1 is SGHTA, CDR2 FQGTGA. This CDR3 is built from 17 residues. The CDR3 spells CASLEGLAGPEDYEQYF. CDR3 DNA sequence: TGTGCCAGCTTAGAAGGACTAGCGGGACCCGAGGACTACGAGCAGTACTTC.

The CDR3 DNA reads as TGTGCCTGGAGCATAGCTAGGCTATCGGTCAATGAGCAGTTCTTC. This sequence encodes CAWSIARLSVNEQFF. The V and J genes are TRBV30 and TRBJ2-1; unclear D gene. This CDR3 has 15 amino acids. Per the germline V gene, CDR1 is GTSNPN and CDR2 is SVGIG (reference sequence). V shed 3 bases and J shed 6 bases, with 18 bases lying between them.

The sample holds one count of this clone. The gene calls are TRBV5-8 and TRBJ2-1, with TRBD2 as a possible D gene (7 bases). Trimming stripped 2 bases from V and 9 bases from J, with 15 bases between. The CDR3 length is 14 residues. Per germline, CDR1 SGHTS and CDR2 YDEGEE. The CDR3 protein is CASSFGGHEGEQFF. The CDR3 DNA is TGTGCCAGCAGCTTCGGGGGGCATGAGGGTGAGCAGTTCTTC.

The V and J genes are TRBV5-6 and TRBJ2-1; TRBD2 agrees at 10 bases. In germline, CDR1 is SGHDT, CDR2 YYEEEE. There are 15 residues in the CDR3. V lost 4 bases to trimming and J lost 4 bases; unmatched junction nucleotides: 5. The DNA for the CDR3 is TGTGCCAGCAGCGGAACTAGCGGGATTTACAATGAGCAGTTCTTC. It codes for CASSGTSGIYNEQFF.

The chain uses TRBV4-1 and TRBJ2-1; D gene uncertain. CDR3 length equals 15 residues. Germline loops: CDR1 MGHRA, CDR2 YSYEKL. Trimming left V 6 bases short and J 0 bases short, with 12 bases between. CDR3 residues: CASSTPRFSYNEQFF. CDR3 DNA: TGCGCCAGCAGTACCCCTCGATTCTCCTACAATGAGCAGTTCTTC.

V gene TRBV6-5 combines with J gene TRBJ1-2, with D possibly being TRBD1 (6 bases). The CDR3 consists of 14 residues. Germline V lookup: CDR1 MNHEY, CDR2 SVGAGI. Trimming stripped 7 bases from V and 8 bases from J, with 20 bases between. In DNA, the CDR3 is TGTGCCAGCACCTCGATTGGGGGGGCCGGCGGCTACACCTTC. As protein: CASTSIGGAGGYTF.

The CDR3 loop is CASSEALTRGSGNADTQYF. The CDR3 nucleotides read TGTGCCAGCAGTGAAGCCCTCACTCGAGGTAGCGGGAATGCAGATACGCAGTATTTT. This chain uses TRBV2 with TRBJ2-3; 8 bases are a match to TRBD2. Germline assignment: CDR1 SNHLY and CDR2 FYNNEI. This CDR3 comprises 19 residues. V was clipped by 0 bases and J by 4 bases; unmatched bases: 15.